This section outlines one TCR beta chain sequence together with its context. Its antigen is still unknown. No qualities accompany the bases; no much larger clone lies one base away. The germline V gene encodes CDR1 SGDLS and CDR2 YYNGEE. The CDR3 covers 15 residues, taking in both the cysteine and the phenylalanine. Solely the CDR3 DNA is kept, with 45 bases framed from the first base. V lost 2 bases and J lost 5 bases, and the count of bases not matched to a germline gene is 5. TCRbeta CDR3 regions were profiled with the immunoSEQ Assay using bias-controlled multiplex PCR amplification of genomic DNA. In the paper's pipeline: To quantify the absolute abundance of each unique TCRbeta CDR3 region, the sequences were collapsed and filtered. Differential abundance was assessed using a binomial (Fisher-equivalent) model and a beta-binomial model in which time-dependent variance fitted from healthy donors was added. Clones with fewer than 5 combined templates were removed, and a clone was called differentially abundant if the clone's Benjamini-Hochberg FDR was below 0.01. The form v = (b*log(k)+a)^2 was used to model beta-binomial variance as a function of total template count across the two samples. This immuneACCESS table, as held by TCRdb, lists in-frame sequences with V and J called but not all clones. Of the missing ones, under half trace to an unresolved V gene in checked studies; the others have no known cause. The V and J calls and clone size come from that table; D and trimming were worked out from the DNA. This sample comprises 95,000 to 100,000 clones, roughly 89% of them detected only once. The biggest ten clones account for about a sixth of the sample.

The data stem from a study of identifying expanded T cells in peripheral blood (dated by TCRdb to between 2017 and 2020). General notes on the study: Four technical replicates, made by sequencing separate aliquots from the same pool of genomic DNA, were compared pairwise. Study-level results and caveats: Across all healthy donors, variance in clone template counts between approximately 2-week samples was found to increase significantly with total template count. It was expected by the authors that biological variance in healthy repertoires might increase further over much longer intervals, such as months to years. The binomial model flagged approximately 1.2 differentially abundant clones between technical replicates, compared with 15 to 17 over approximately two weeks and 19 over about 4 weeks. Across all healthy-donor time intervals, the beta-binomial model significantly lowered both the number of clones called differentially abundant and the false-positive rate.

No immune events such as infections were documented for the healthy donors during the collection period. Healthy-donor blood repertoires served as a training cohort to calibrate time-dependent variance in a beta-binomial model of T-cell clone differential abundance. The training cohort was composed of roughly ten healthy donors, 3 female and 7 male. An age range of roughly 25 to 70 years, with an average of around 42 years, was recorded for the donors. Obtained from a commercial supplier, whole blood was collected from each healthy donor at three time points set 2 to 3 weeks apart. Genomic DNA was extracted from unsorted whole blood for immunosequencing.

The TCR sequence derives from a person between 18 and 75 years old in good health. Rearrangement joined TRBV9 to TRBJ2-2, and 8 bases in between align with TRBD2. The sequenced sample consisted of blood. The nucleotide sequence reads as follows: TGTGCCAGCAGCGTGGGCGGGGGGCCGACCGGGGAGCTGTTTTTT. Its protein reads: CASSVGGGPTGELFF.